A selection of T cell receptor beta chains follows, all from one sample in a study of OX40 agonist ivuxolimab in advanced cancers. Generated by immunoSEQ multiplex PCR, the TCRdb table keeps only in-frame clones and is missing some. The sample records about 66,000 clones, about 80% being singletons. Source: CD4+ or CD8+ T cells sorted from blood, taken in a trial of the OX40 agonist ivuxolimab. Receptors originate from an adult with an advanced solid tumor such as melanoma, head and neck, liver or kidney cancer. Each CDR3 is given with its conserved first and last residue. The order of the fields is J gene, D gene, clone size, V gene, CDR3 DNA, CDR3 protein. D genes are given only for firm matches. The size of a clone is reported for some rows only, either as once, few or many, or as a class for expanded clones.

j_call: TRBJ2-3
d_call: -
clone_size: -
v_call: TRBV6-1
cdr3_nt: TGTGCCAGCATCTCCATGTCCAGGGGCACAGATACGCAGTATTTT
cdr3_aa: CASISMSRGTDTQYF

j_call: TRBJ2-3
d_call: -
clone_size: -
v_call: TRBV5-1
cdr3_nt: TGCGCCAGCAAATTAGGTCTGGCAGAGGCAGATACGCAGTATTTT
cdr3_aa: CASKLGLAEADTQYF

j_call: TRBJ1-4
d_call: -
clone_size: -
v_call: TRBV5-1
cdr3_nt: TGCGCCAGCAGCTTGGCCTTGGGGAGTATGGAAAAACTGTTTTTT
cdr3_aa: CASSLALGSMEKLFF

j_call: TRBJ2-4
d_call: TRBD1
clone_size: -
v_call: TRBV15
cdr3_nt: TGTGCCACCAGCAGGACAGGGGAGAGCGGCAAAAACATTCAGTACTTC
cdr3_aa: CATSRTGESGKNIQYF

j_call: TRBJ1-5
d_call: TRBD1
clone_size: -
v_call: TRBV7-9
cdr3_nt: TGTGCCAGCAGCGCCGGGACAGGCGGGTTTAGCAATCAGCCCCAGCATTTT
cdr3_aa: CASSAGTGGFSNQPQHF

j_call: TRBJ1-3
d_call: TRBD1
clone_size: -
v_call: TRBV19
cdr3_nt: TGTGCCAGTCGGGACAGAACTGGAAACACCATATATTTT
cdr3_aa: CASRDRTGNTIYF

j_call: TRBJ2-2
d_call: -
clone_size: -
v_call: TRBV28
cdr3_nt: TGTGCCAGCAATACCATGAACACCGGGGAGCTGTTTTTT
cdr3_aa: CASNTMNTGELFF

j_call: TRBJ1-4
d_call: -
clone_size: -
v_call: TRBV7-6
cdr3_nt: TGTGCCAGCAGCGGTCGGGACGATGAAAAACTGTTTTTT
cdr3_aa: CASSGRDDEKLFF

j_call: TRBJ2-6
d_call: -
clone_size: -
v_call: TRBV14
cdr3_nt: TGTGCCAGCAGCCAATCGGGCCTTGGGGCCAACGTCCTGACTTTC
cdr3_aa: CASSQSGLGANVLTF

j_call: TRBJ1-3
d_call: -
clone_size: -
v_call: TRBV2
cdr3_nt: TGTGCCAGCACCCGGGACGGAATCTCTGGAAACACCATATATTTT
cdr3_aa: CASTRDGISGNTIYF

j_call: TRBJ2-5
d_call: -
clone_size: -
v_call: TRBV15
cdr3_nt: TGTGCCACCAGCAGAGATAAGGTAGCGACCCAGTACTTC
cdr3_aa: CATSRDKVATQYF

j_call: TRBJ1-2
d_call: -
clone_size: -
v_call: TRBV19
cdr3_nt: TGTGCCAGTAGTCTGCGGACAGATGCTAACTATGGCTACACCTTC
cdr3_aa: CASSLRTDANYGYTF

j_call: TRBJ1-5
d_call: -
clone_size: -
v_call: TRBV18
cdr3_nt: TGTGCCAGCTCACGGGGAGAGGGTCAGCCCCAGCATTTT
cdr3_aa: CASSRGEGQPQHF

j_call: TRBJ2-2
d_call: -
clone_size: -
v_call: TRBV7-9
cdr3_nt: TGTGCCAGCAGCTACCCACTCCTACGTACCGGGGAGCTGTTTTTT
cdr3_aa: CASSYPLLRTGELFF

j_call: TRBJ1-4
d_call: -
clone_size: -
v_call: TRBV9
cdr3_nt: TGTGCCAGCAGCGTGGAAGGCGCAACTAATGAAAAACTGTTTTTT
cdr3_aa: CASSVEGATNEKLFF

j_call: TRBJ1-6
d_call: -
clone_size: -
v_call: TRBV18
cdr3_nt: TGTGCCAGCTCACCACCCACAGAGATGTATAATTCACCCCTCCACTTT
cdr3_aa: CASSPPTEMYNSPLHF

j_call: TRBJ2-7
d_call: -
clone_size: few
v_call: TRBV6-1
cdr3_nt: TGTGCCAGCAGTGTGGGACGGTTGAGCTCCTACGAGCAGTACTTC
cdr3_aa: CASSVGRLSSYEQYF

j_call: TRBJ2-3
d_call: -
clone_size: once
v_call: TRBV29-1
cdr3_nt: TGCAGCGTTGGAGGCAGGAGCACAGATACGCAGTATTTT
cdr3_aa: CSVGGRSTDTQYF

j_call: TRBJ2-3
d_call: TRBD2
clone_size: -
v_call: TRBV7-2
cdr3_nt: TGTGCCAGCAGCCGCTGGACTAGCGGCACAGATACGCAGTATTTT
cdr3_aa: CASSRWTSGTDTQYF

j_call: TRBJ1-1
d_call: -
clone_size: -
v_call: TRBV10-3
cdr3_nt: TGTGCCATCAGTGGGTTCTCAGGGTCCACTGAAGCTTTCTTT
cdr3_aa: CAISGFSGSTEAFF

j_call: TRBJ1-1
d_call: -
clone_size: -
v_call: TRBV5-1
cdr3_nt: TGCGCCAGCACTATGAGGGTGGGTACGGACACTGAAGCTTTCTTT
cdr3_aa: CASTMRVGTDTEAFF

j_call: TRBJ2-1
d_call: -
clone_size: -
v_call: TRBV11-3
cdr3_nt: TGTGCCAGCAGCTTAGGAGGGTTCAATGAGCAGTTCTTC
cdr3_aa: CASSLGGFNEQFF

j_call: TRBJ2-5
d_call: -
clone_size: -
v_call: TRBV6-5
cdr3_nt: TGTGCCAGCAGTTACTCAATAGACAGCATCGAGACCCAGTACTTC
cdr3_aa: CASSYSIDSIETQYF

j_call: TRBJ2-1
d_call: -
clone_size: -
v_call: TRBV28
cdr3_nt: TGTGCCAGCAGTTTGGTCAGGGGCAACAATGAGCAGTTCTTC
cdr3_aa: CASSLVRGNNEQFF

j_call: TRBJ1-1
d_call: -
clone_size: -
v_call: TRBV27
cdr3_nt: TGTGCCAGCAGTTTAGAGGCAGCGTATCGCTTCGGAAAAGCTTTCTTT
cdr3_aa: CASSLEAAYRFGKAFF

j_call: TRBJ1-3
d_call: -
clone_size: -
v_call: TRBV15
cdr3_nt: TGTGCCACCAGCAGAATCGCTGGCCGGGGACGCTCTGGAAACACCATATATTTT
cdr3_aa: CATSRIAGRGRSGNTIYF

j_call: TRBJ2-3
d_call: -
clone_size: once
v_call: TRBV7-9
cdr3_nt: TGTGCCAGCAGCTTAACTACTAGGACAGATACGCAGTATTTT
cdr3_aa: CASSLTTRTDTQYF

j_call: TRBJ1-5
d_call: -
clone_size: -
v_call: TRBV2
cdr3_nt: TGTGCCAGCAGTTACCGGGACGGAGATCAGCCCCAGCATTTT
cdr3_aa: CASSYRDGDQPQHF

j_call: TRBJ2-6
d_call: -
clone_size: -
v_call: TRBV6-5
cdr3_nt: TGTGCCAGCAGTTACTCGGGCCTTTCTGGGGCCAACGTCCTGACTTTC
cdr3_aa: CASSYSGLSGANVLTF

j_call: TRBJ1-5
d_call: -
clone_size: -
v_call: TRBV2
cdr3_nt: TGTGCCAGCAGTGAGTTTGGCAGGCTCAAAAATCAGCCCCAGCATTTT
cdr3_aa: CASSEFGRLKNQPQHF

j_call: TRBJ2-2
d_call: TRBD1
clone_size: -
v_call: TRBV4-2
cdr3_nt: TGTGCCAGCAGCCAAGTAAGGGGGACAGGGCGCACCGGGGAGCTGTTTTTT
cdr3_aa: CASSQVRGTGRTGELFF

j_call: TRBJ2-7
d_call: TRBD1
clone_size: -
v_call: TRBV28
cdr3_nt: TGTGCCAGCAGTTCTCCCTCTTACAGGGGGCTCTACGAGCAGTACTTC
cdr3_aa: CASSSPSYRGLYEQYF